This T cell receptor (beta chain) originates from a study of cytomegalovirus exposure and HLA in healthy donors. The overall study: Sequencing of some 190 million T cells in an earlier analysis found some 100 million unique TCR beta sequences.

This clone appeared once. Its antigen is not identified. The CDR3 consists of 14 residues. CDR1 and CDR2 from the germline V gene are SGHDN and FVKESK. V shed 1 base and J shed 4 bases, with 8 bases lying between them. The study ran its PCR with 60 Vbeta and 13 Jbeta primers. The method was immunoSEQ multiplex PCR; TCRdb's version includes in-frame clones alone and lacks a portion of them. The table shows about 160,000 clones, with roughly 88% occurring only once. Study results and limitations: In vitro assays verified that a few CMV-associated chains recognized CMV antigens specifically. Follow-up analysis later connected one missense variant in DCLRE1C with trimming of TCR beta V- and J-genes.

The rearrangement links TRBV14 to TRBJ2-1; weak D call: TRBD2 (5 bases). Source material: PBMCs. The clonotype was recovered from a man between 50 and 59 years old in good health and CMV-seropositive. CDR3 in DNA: TGTGCCAGCAGCCAAGTTTCGGGATACAATGAGCAGTTCTTC. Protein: CASSQVSGYNEQFF.